This TCR beta chain was sequenced for a study of cytomegalovirus exposure and HLA in healthy donors. Study overall: Out of several hundred genotyped donors, about 81% belonged to the Caucasian-associated ancestry cluster.

Donors were nominally healthy when sampled, though unrecorded immune exposures were likely. The CDR3 runs to 17 residues. The V gene end was trimmed by 8 bases and the J gene end by 3 bases; junction bases not matched to a gene: 13. The germline V gene has CDR1 MGHRA and CDR2 YSYEKL. Points on this clone: Antigen specificity is unknown.

Findings and limits, study-wide: There were approximately 150 TCR beta chains listed as cytomegalovirus-associated. In a later analysis, approximately 18,000 TCR beta sequences were associated with HLA alleles at 0.05 false discovery rate.

The PCR used 60 Vbeta and 13 Jbeta primers. Sequencing used immunoSEQ multiplex PCR; TCRdb keeps in-frame clones, though not all of them. Of about 130,000 clones listed, about 80% are singletons. This sequence joins TRBV4-1 and TRBJ2-1, with TRBD2 identical over 10 bases. Sequencing was performed on PBMCs. The sequence derives from a man younger than 45 in good health and CMV-seronegative. The CDR3 sequence is CASVGFFSSGGYNEQFF. CDR3 DNA sequence: TGCGCCAGCGTGGGCTTTTTCTCTAGCGGGGGCTACAATGAGCAGTTCTTC.